Each of the 23 T cell receptor beta chains below was sequenced from the same sample in a study of blood T cells in healthy people across ages. Primers used in a second PCR of roughly 7 to 12 cycles were a sample-barcoded 5' primer and a J-beta primer mix. MiXCR was run by TCRdb on the 5' RACE reads, yielding one entry per CDR3 protein. The sample lists roughly 1,300,000 distinct CDR3 sequences, approximately 63% occurring once. Material for sequencing was blood. Every receptor here comes from a man younger than 30 in good health.

This chain uses TRBV4-1 with TRBJ2-4; maybe TRBD2 (6 bases). CDR1 and CDR2 (germline): MGHRA, YSYEKL. There are 14 residues in the CDR3. V was shortened by 5 bases and J by 8 bases, with 16 bases between the two germline ends. CDR3 in amino acids: CASSAGGAADIQYF. Here the CDR3 DNA reads TGCGCCAGCAGCGCGGGCGGGGCCGCGGACATTCAGTACTTC.

The chain carries TRBV7-9 and TRBJ2-4; D remains unclear. Trimming removed 5 bases at V and 2 bases at J, with 16 bases between. CDR1 and CDR2 (germline): SEHNR, FQNEAQ (reference sequence). This CDR3 has 16 residues. CDR3 sequence: CASSPGTSGPKNIQYF. CDR3 nucleotide sequence: TGTGCCAGCAGCCCCGGTACATCCGGGCCCAAAAACATTCAGTACTTC.

The rearrangement links TRBV6-6 to TRBJ1-2; D is unclear. The V gene lost 2 bases and the J gene lost 4 bases, with 11 bases spanning the gap. This CDR3 is 14 amino acids long. The germline V gene encodes CDR1 MNHNY and CDR2 SVGAGI (reference sequence). The CDR3 bases are TGTGCCAGCAGTTACCAACGGACCTTCTATGGCTACACCTTC. This gives the protein CASSYQRTFYGYTF.

In DNA form, the CDR3 reads TGTGCCAGCAGCCAAAGATCTCTAGCGGGGGGGCTTGAGCAGTTCTTC. As protein: CASSQRSLAGGLEQFF. This chain connects TRBV14 to TRBJ2-1, with TRBD2 matching over 12 bases. Germline V gene lookup returns CDR1 SGHDN and CDR2 FVKESK. The CDR3 extends over 16 amino acids. The V and J ends lost 2 bases and 9 bases, in that order; junction bases with no gene match: 8.

This chain connects TRBV9 to TRBJ2-2; 7 bases line up with TRBD1. The germline V gene encodes CDR1 SGDLS and CDR2 YYNGEE. The CDR3 has 14 residues. With V trimmed by 3 bases and J by 8 bases, 7 bases remained unmatched. DNA of the CDR3: TGTGCCAGCAGCGCGCAGGGGGTTCAGGGGGAGCTGTTTTTT. Residues: CASSAQGVQGELFF. The whole variable domain, remainder taken from reference TRBV9 and TRBJ2-2, is DSGVTQTPKHLITATGQRVTLRCSPRSGDLSVYWYQQSLDQGLQFLIQYYNGEERAKGNILERFSAQQFPDLHSELNLSSLELGDSALYFCASSAQGVQGELFFGEGSRLTVL.

This clonotype was counted between two and nine times. The chain links TRBV9 to TRBJ2-3; no firm D call. Per the germline V gene, CDR1 is SGDLS and CDR2 is YYNGEE. This CDR3 is 12 amino acids long. V was shortened by 1 base and J by 4 bases, with 4 bases between the two germline ends. The CDR3 protein is CASSVRPDTQYF. The CDR3 DNA reads as TGTGCCAGCAGCGTAAGGCCAGATACGCAGTATTTT.

V usage is TRBV29-1 and J usage is TRBJ2-3; TRBD1 matches at 7 bases. The CDR3 is made up of 12 amino acids. The V gene's germline CDR1 is SQVTM and CDR2 ANQGSEA. With V trimmed by 8 bases and J by 7 bases, 9 bases remained unmatched. The CDR3 loop is CSLTGASNTQYF. CDR3 bases: TGCAGCCTTACAGGGGCCTCGAATACGCAGTATTTT.

This chain connects TRBV12-3 or TRBV12-4 to TRBJ2-1; D gene uncertain. This CDR3 region has 12 residues. Trimming cost V 6 bases and J 10 bases, with 13 bases left between them. The CDR3, as DNA: TGTGCCAGCAGCGGTGAAACCTACGAGCAGTTCTTC. As protein: CASSGETYEQFF.

In this sample, this clonotype turned up a few times. The junction and the germline gene differ at one end; a read error may be behind it. The rearrangement uses TRBV5-1 and TRBJ2-1; D remains unclear. Per germline, CDR1 SGHRS and CDR2 YFSETQ. CDR3 length equals 11 residues. The CDR3 sequence: CASSLEHEQFF. In nucleotides, the CDR3 is TGTGCCAGCAGTTTAGAACATGAGCAGTTCTTC.

This clonotype has a single count. This sequence joins TRBV7-2 and TRBJ2-3; D is possibly TRBD1 or TRBD2 (6 bases each). V gave up 1 base and J gave up 5 bases, with 13 bases separating them. CDR3 length: 15 amino acids. CDR1 is SGHTA, CDR2 FQGNSA, per germline. CDR3 in amino acids: CASSLDPGAVDTQYF. In nucleotides, the CDR3 is TGTGCCAGCAGCTTAGATCCGGGGGCGGTAGATACGCAGTATTTT.

The V call is TRBV12-5, the J call TRBJ2-1; D ambiguous. Germline loops: CDR1 LGHNT, CDR2 FRNRAP. V was clipped by 11 bases and J by 10 bases, with 15 bases between them. The CDR3 covers 11 residues. The CDR3 loop reads CAAPLGMEQFF. CDR3 sequence (DNA): TGTGCTGCACCCTTAGGGATGGAGCAGTTCTTC.

The chain has TRBV7-9 and TRBJ1-1; D gene ambiguous. Germline V gene lookup returns CDR1 SEHNR and CDR2 FQNEAQ (reference sequence). CDR3 length: 11 residues. V lost 5 bases to trimming and J lost 9 bases, with 10 bases between them. The CDR3 nucleotides read TGTGCCAGCAGCAGGAGGGTGCAAGCTTTCTTT. It codes for CASSRRVQAFF.

As for this clonotype: Its ends do not fully match the called genes, so a read error is possible. The rearrangement links TRBV7-6 to TRBJ2-1, with no clear D. The CDR3 is made up of 11 amino acids. Germline V CDR1 and CDR2: SGHVS, FNYEAQ. CDR3 nucleotide sequence: TGTGCCGGCAGCTCAGACAATGAGCAGTTCTTC. It yields the protein CAGSSDNEQFF.

J is TRBJ2-5 and V is TRBV20-1; D unresolved. V dropped 6 bases and J dropped 4 bases, with 12 bases sitting between them. This CDR3 region has 12 residues. The germline CDR1 and CDR2 sequences are DFQATT and SNEGSKA (reference sequence). CDR3 nucleotides: TGCAGTGCAATGGGAAACCCAGAGACCCAGTACTTC. Its translation: CSAMGNPETQYF.

This clonotype was found once. This chain joins TRBV14 and TRBJ2-1; a possible D gene is TRBD1 (6 bases). There are 17 residues in the CDR3. The V gene's germline CDR1 is SGHDN and CDR2 FVKESK. Deletions cut 1 base from V and 6 bases from J, with 19 bases between. CDR3 amino acids: CASSQAYLRRGGNEQFF. The CDR3 nucleotides read TGTGCCAGCAGCCAAGCCTACTTAAGGCGAGGGGGCAATGAGCAGTTCTTC.

Only a few counts were recorded for this clonotype. The V gene is TRBV20-1, the J gene TRBJ2-7; 11 bases agree with TRBD1. V lost 6 bases to trimming and J lost 2 bases; unmatched junction nucleotides: 12. The CDR3 is 16 residues long. CDR1 and CDR2 (germline): DFQATT, SNEGSKA (reference sequence). Here the CDR3 reads CSATGTGGVNPYEQYF. CDR3 in DNA: TGCAGTGCAACCGGGACAGGGGGAGTTAACCCCTACGAGCAGTACTTC.

This clonotype was counted a single time. The chain uses TRBV20-1 and TRBJ2-1, with 10 positions matching TRBD2. CDR1 and CDR2 from the germline V gene are DFQATT and SNEGSKA (reference sequence). The CDR3 length is 16 residues. J was trimmed by 7 bases and V by 0 bases; bases with no gene match: 9. This CDR3 reads CSARDPSGRGVNEQFF. The CDR3 region has the DNA TGCAGTGCTAGAGACCCTAGCGGGAGAGGGGTGAATGAGCAGTTCTTC.

The chain links TRBV7-9 to TRBJ2-4; D remains unclear. The CDR3 covers 12 residues. The V gene lost 5 bases and the J gene lost 13 bases, with 15 bases spanning the gap. Looked up from germline, CDR1 is SEHNR and CDR2 is FQNEAQ (reference sequence). CDR3 residues: CASSPSRNEQYF. CDR3 DNA sequence: TGTGCCAGCAGCCCCTCGAGAAATGAGCAGTACTTC.

This rearrangement joins TRBV21-1 to TRBJ1-4. TRBV21-1 represents a pseudogene. The CDR3 covers 11 residues. CDR3 residues: CASSFSQKLFF. The CDR3 nucleotides are TGTGCCAGCAGCTTCTCCCAAAAACTGTTTTTT.

The V gene is TRBV11-2, the J gene TRBJ2-5; 10 nucleotides align to TRBD2. The V and J ends lost 1 base and 4 bases, in that order; junction bases with no gene match: 3. Germline loops: CDR1 SGHAT, CDR2 FQNNGV. This CDR3 is 15 amino acids long. CDR3 region: CASSLASGRAETQYF. The CDR3 DNA is TGTGCCAGCAGCTTAGCGAGCGGGAGGGCAGAGACCCAGTACTTC.

V is TRBV4-1 and J is TRBJ1-1; 7 positions match TRBD1. Trimming took 4 bases from V and 8 from J; bases not matched to a gene: 7. The CDR3 runs to 13 residues. CDR1 and CDR2 (germline): MGHRA, YSYEKL. The DNA of the CDR3 is TGCGCCAGCAGCCTCCCCCGGGACAGAGAAGCTTTCTTT. Its translation is CASSLPRDREAFF.

In nucleotides, the CDR3 is TGCGCCAGCAGCTTGGAAGTAGCGGCAATTCAGTACTTC. It encodes CASSLEVAAIQYF. The rearrangement links TRBV5-1 to TRBJ2-4; maybe TRBD2 (6 bases). This CDR3 contains 13 residues. V was pared by 0 bases and J by 10 bases, with 11 bases between. Germline V gives CDR1 SGHRS, CDR2 YFSETQ.

About this clonotype itself: The junction departs from germline at one end; a sequencing error may be responsible. This chain links TRBV20-1 with TRBJ2-1; D remains ambiguous. The CDR3 runs 13 residues. The germline gives CDR1 DFQATT, CDR2 SNEGSKA (reference sequence). CDR3 nucleotide sequence: TGCGGTGCTAGAGATAATTCCCGTAATGAGCAGTTCTTC. This translates into CGARDNSRNEQFF.